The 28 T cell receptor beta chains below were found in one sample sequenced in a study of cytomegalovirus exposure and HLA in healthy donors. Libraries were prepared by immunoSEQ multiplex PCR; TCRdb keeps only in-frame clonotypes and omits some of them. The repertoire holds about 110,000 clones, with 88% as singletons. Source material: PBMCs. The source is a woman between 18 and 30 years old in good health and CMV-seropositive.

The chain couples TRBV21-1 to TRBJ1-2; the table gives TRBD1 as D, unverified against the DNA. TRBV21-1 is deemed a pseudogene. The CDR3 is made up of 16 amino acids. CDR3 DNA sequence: TGTGCCAGCAGCCCCAAAGTTCACAGGCAGGCATATGGCTACACCTTC. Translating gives CASSPKVHRQAYGYTF.

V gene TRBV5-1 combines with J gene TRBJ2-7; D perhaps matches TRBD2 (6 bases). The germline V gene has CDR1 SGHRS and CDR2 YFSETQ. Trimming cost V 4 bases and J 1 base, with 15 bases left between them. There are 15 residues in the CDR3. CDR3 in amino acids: CASSVAIAGSYEQYF. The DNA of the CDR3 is TGCGCCAGCAGCGTCGCGATCGCGGGATCCTACGAGCAGTACTTC.

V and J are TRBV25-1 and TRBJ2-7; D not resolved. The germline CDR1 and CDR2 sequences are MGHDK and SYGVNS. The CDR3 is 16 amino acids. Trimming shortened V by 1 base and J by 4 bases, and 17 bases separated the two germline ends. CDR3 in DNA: TGTGCCAGCAGTGAATCGGTCAGACCCCTCGGGTACGAGCAGTACTTC. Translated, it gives CASSESVRPLGYEQYF.

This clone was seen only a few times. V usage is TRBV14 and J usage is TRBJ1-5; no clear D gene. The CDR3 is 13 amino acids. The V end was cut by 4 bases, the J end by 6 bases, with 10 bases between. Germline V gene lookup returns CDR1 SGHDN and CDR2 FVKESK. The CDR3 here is CASSRKPGQPQHF. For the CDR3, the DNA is TGTGCCAGCAGCCGCAAACCAGGTCAGCCCCAGCATTTT.

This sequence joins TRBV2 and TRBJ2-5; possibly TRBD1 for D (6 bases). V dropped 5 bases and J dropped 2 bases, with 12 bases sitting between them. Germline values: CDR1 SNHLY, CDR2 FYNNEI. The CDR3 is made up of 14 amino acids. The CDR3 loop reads CASSKARGQETQYF. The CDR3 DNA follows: TGTGCCAGCAGTAAGGCCAGGGGACAAGAGACCCAGTACTTC.

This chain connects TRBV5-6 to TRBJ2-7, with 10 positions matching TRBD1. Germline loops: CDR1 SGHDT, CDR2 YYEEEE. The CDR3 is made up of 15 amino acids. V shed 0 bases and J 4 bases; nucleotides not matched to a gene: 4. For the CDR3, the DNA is TGTGCCAGCAGCTTGGTGGGACAGGGGCTGTACGAGCAGTACTTC. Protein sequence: CASSLVGQGLYEQYF.

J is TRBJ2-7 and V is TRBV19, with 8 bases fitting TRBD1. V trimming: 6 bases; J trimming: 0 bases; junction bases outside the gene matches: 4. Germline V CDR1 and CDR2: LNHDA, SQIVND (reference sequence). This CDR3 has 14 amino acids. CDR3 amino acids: CASSRTGSSYEQYF. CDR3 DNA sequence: TGTGCCAGTAGCCGGACAGGGAGCTCCTACGAGCAGTACTTC.

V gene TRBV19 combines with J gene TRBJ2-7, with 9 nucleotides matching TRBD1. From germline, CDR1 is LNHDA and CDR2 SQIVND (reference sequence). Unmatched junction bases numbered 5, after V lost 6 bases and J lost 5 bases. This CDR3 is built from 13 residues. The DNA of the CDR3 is TGTGCCAGTAGACCGGGACAGGGCAACGAGCAGTACTTC. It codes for CASRPGQGNEQYF.

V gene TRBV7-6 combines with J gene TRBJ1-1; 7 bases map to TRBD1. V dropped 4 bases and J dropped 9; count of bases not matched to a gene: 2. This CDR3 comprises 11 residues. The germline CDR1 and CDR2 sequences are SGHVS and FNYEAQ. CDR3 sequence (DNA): TGTGCCAGCAGCTCGACAGGGAAAGCTTTCTTT. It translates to CASSSTGKAFF.

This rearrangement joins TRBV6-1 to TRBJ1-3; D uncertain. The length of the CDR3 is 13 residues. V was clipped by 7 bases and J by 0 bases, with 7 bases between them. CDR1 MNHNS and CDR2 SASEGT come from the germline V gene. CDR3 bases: TGTGCCAGCACTTCAGGCTCTGGAAACACCATATATTTT. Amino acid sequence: CASTSGSGNTIYF.

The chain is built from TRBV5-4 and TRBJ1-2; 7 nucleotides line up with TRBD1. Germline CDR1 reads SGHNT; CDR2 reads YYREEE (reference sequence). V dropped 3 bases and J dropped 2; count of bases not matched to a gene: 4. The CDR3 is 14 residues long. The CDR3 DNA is TGTGCCAGCAGCTCCTGGACAGGAAACTATGGCTACACCTTC. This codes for CASSSWTGNYGYTF.

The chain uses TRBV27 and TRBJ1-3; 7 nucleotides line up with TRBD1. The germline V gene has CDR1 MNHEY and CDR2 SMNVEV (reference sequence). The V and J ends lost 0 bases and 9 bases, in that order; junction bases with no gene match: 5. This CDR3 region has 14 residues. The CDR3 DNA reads TGTGCCAGCAGTTTATCGACAGGGAGCGGCACCATATATTTT. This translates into CASSLSTGSGTIYF.

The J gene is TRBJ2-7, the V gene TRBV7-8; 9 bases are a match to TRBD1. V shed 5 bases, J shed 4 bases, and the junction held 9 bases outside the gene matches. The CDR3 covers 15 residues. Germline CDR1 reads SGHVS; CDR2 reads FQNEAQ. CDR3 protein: CASSQTGTGNYEQYF. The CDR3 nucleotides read TGTGCCAGCAGCCAAACCGGGACAGGGAATTACGAGCAGTACTTC.

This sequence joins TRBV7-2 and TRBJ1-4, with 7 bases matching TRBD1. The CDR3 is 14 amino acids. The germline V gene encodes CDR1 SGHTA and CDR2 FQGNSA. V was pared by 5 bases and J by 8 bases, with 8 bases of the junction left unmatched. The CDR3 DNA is TGTGCCAGCAGCACGACAGGGTCGGGCGAAAAACTGTTTTTT. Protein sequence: CASSTTGSGEKLFF.

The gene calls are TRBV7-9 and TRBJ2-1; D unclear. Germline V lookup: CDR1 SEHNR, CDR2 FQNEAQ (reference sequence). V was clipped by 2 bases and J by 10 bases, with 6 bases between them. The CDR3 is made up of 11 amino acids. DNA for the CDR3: TGTGCCAGCAGCTTATGGCAGGAGCAGTTCTTC. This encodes CASSLWQEQFF.

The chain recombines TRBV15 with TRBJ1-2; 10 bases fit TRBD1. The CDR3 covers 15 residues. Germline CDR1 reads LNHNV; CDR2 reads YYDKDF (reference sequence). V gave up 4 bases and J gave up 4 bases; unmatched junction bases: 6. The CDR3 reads CATSILDRGPYGYTF. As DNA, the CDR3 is TGTGCCACCAGCATATTAGACAGGGGGCCCTATGGCTACACCTTC. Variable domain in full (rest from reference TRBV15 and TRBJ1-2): DAMVIQNPRYQVTQFGKPVTLSCSQTLNHNVMYWYQQKSSQAPKLLFHYYDKDFNNEADTPDNFQSRRPNTSFCFLDIRSPGLGDTAMYLCATSILDRGPYGYTFGSGTRLTVV.

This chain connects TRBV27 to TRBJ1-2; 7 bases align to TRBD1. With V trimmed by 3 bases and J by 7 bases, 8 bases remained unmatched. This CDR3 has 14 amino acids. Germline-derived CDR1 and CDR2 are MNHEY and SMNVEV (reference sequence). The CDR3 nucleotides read TGTGCCAGCAGTTTGACAGGGTTCTTCGTTGGCTACACCTTC. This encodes CASSLTGFFVGYTF.

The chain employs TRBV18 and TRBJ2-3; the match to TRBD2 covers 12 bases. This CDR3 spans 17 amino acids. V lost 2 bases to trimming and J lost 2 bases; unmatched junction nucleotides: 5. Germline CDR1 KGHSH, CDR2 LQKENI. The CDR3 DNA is TGTGCCAGCTCACCATTTCCTAGCGGGGGGGCCACAGATACGCAGTATTTT. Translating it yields CASSPFPSGGATDTQYF.

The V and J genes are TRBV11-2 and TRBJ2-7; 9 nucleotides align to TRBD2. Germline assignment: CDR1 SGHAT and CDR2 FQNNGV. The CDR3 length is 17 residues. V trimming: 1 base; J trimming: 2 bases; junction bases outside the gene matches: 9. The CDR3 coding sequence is TGTGCCAGCAGCTTAGTGTTTCGTCCTAGCGGGACCTACGAGCAGTACTTC. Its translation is CASSLVFRPSGTYEQYF.

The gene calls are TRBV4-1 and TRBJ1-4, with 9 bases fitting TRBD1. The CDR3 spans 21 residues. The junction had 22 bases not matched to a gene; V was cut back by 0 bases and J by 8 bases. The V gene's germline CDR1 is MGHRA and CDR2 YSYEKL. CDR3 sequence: CASSQEAGPLKDGTGREKLFF. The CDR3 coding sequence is TGCGCCAGCAGCCAAGAAGCCGGCCCACTCAAGGACGGGACAGGGAGAGAAAAACTGTTTTTT.

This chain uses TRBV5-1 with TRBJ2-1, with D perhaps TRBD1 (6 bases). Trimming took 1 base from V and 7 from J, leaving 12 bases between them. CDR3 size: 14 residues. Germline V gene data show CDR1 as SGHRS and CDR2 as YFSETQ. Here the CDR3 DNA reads TGCGCCAGCAGCTTGCCGGACAGAGGAAATGAGCAGTTCTTC. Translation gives CASSLPDRGNEQFF.

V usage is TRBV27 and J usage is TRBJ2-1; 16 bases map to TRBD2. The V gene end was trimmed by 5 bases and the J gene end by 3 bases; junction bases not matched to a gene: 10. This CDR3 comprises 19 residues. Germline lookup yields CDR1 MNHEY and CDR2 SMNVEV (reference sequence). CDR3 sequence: CASSPYGTSGGAFYNEQFF. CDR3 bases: TGTGCCAGCAGTCCCTACGGGACTAGCGGGGGGGCCTTCTACAATGAGCAGTTCTTC.

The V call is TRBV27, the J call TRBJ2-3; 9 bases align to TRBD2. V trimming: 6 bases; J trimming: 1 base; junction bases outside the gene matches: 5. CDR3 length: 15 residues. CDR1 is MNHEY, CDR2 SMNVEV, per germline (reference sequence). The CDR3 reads CASSRVAGGTDTQYF. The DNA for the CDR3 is TGTGCCAGCAGCCGGGTAGCGGGGGGCACAGATACGCAGTATTTT.

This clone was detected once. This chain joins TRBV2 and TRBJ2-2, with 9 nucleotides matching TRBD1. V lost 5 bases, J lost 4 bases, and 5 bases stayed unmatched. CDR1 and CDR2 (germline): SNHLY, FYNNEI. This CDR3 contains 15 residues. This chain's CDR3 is CASSSDRGSTGELFF. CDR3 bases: TGTGCCAGCAGTTCGGACAGGGGCAGCACCGGGGAGCTGTTTTTT. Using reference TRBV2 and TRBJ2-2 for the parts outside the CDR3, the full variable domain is EPEVTQTPSHQVTQMGQEVILRCVPISNHLYFYWYRQILGQKVEFLVSFYNNEISEKSEIFDDQFSVERPDGSNFTLKIRSTKLEDSAMYFCASSSDRGSTGELFFGEGSRLTVL.

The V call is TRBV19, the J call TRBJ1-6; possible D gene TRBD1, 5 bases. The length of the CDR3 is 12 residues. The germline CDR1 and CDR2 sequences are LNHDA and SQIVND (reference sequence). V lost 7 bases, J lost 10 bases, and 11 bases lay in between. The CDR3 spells CASTQGGSPLHF. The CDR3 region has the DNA TGTGCCAGTACCCAGGGTGGATCACCCCTCCACTTT.

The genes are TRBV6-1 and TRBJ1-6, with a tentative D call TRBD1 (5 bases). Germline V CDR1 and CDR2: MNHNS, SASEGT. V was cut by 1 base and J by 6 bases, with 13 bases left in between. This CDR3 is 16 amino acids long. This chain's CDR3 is CASSEDGGQRNSPLHF. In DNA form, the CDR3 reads TGTGCCAGCAGTGAAGATGGCGGACAACGTAATTCACCCCTCCACTTT.

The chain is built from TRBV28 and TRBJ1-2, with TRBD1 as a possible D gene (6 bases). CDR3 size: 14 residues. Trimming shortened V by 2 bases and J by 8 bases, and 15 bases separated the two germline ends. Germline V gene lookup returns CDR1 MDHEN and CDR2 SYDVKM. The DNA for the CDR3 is TGTGCCAGCAGTTTAGGCGGTTACCAGGGGGGCTACACCTTC. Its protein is CASSLGGYQGGYTF.

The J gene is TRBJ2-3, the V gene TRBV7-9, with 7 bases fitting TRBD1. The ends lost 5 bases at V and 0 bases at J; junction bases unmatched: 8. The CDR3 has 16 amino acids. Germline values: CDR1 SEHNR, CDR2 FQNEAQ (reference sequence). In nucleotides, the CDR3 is TGTGCCAGCAGCCCGCCGACAGGGAAGAGCACAGATACGCAGTATTTT. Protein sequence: CASSPPTGKSTDTQYF.